This entry is about one T cell receptor (beta chain). Enrolled through a virtual design, the participants were between roughly 18 and 90 years of age and came from about two dozen US areas. Using immunoSEQ multiplex PCR, the repertoire was profiled, and TCRdb retains in-frame clones only, with some absent. Of 180,000 or so clones listed, approximately 83% are singletons. This entry comes from a study of blood T cell repertoires in COVID-19. The CDR3 extends over 13 amino acids. V lost 10 bases to trimming and J lost 0 bases, with 13 bases between them. Germline V gene sequence: CDR1 MDHEN, CDR2 SYDVKM.

This rearrangement joins TRBV28 to TRBJ2-7; a weak D match, TRBD2 (6 bases). The receptor's source is a woman aged 55 to 70 who had recovered from COVID-19. The sample comprised PBMCs or T cells enriched from blood (not recorded which). Here the CDR3 reads CAIAGFSSYEQYF. In DNA form, the CDR3 reads TGTGCCATTGCGGGATTTAGCTCCTACGAGCAGTACTTC. Supplemented by reference TRBV28 and TRBJ2-7, the full variable domain reads DVKVTQSSRYLVKRTGEKVFLECVQDMDHENMFWYRQDPGLGLRLIYFSYDVKMKEKGDIPEGYSVSREKKERFSLILESASTNQTSMYLCAIAGFSSYEQYFGPGTRLTVT.